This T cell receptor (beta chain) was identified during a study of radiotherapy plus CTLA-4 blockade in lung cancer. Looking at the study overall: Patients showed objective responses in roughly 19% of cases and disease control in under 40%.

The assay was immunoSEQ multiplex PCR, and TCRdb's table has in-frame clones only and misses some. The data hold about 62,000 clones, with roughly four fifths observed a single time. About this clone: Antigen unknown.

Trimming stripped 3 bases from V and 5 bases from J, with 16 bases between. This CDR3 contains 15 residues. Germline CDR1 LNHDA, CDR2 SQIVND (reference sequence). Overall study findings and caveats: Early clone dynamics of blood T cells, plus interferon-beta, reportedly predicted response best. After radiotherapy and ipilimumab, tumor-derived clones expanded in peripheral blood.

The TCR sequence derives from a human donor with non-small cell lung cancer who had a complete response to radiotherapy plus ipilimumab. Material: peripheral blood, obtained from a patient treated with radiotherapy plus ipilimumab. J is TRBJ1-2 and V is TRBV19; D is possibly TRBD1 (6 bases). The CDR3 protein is CASSIGRQGKYGYTF. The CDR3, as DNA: TGTGCCAGTAGTATCGGCCGGCAGGGGAAGTATGGCTACACCTTC.